A selection of T cell receptor beta chains follows, all from one sample in a study of CD4 T cells in relation to SARS-CoV-2 and coronaviruses. These receptors have no known antigen. The table came from immunoSEQ multiplex PCR; TCRdb's copy has only in-frame clones and leaves some out. The sample carries 20,000 to 25,000 clones, over 60% recorded once. Sequenced material: CD4+ T cells from PBMCs, cultured in vitro. Every receptor here comes from a human donor in good health. CDR3s include the opening cysteine and the closing phenylalanine or tryptophan. A D gene is named only where the DNA matches it firmly. Clone size is not always given. Where it is, it says once, few, many or a class for expanded clones.

DNA	CDR3	V	J	size	D
TGTGCCAGCAGCCCGGGACAGAATTACTATGGCTACACCTTC	CASSPGQNYYGYTF	TRBV5-5	TRBJ1-2	.	TRBD1
TGTGCCAGCAGGGGCCCCTACTATGGCTACACCTTC	CASRGPYYGYTF	TRBV27	TRBJ1-2	.	.
TGTGCCACCAGCAGAGGAGTCGGGACAGGGCCCGGGGAGCTGTTTTTT	CATSRGVGTGPGELFF	TRBV15	TRBJ2-2	.	TRBD1
TGTGCCAGCAGTTCCCAGGGTGGGCAGGGGAATGGCTACACCTTC	CASSSQGGQGNGYTF	TRBV2	TRBJ1-2	.	.
TGTGCCAGCAGCCCACAGGGATCCACAGATACGCAGTATTTT	CASSPQGSTDTQYF	TRBV2	TRBJ2-3	once	.
TGTGCCAGCAGCTTTGAAGGCTGGTCTAGCACAGATACGCAGTATTTT	CASSFEGWSSTDTQYF	TRBV12-1	TRBJ2-3	.	.
TGTGCCAGCAGCAAAGCGTGGCGTTTCAGCAATCAGCCCCAGCATTTT	CASSKAWRFSNQPQHF	TRBV21-1	TRBJ1-5	.	.
TGTGCCAGTAGTATAGAACCTAATTCACCCCTCCACTTT	CASSIEPNSPLHF	TRBV19	TRBJ1-6	.	.
TGTGCCAGCAGCTTAGTATTTTCCCGGACGAACACTGAAGCTTTCTTT	CASSLVFSRTNTEAFF	TRBV11-2	TRBJ1-1	.	.
TGTGCCAGCAGACTGGACAGTGTCGCCGGGGAGCTGTTTTTT	CASRLDSVAGELFF	TRBV6-5	TRBJ2-2	.	.
TGTGCCAGCAGTTTTCAGGGAATTAATGAAAAACTGTTTTTT	CASSFQGINEKLFF	TRBV27	TRBJ1-4	.	.
TGCGCCAGCAGCGGGACAGGGGTTACCAATGAGCAGTTCTTC	CASSGTGVTNEQFF	TRBV10-1	TRBJ2-1	once	TRBD1
TGTGCCAGCAGCCCGACATGGGGGAATTCACCCCTCCACTTT	CASSPTWGNSPLHF	TRBV28	TRBJ1-6	.	.
TGTGCCAGTAGTACGGGACAGACAAACACTGAAGCTTTCTTT	CASSTGQTNTEAFF	TRBV19	TRBJ1-1	.	TRBD1
TGTGCCAGCAGCTTCTTGAGCTCCTACGAGCAGTACTTC	CASSFLSSYEQYF	TRBV5-5	TRBJ2-7	.	.
TGTGCCAGCTCATCGGACAGGTCAGATACGCAGTATTTT	CASSSDRSDTQYF	TRBV18	TRBJ2-3	few	TRBD1